This T cell receptor (beta chain) was profiled in a study of T cells in Graves' hyperthyroidism and ophthalmopathy. This clonotype was recorded at least ten times. V gave up 2 bases and J gave up 3 bases, with 16 bases separating them. CDR1 is MDHEN and CDR2 is SYDVKM in the germline V gene. This CDR3 contains 16 residues. The study left out patients who had uncontrolled infection, other autoimmune disease, pregnancy or lactation. Amplification of TCR beta CDR3 regions used RNA as the template. The HTBI primer set drove a first-round RT-PCR of the TCR CDR3. TCRdb independently ran MiXCR on the multiplex PCR reads; one entry per CDR3 protein. The sample carries roughly 720,000 distinct CDR3 sequences, roughly 17% recorded once.

This rearrangement joins TRBV28 to TRBJ1-1; maybe TRBD1 (5 bases). Sequenced input: blood. This sequence was found in a man aged 45 to 65 with Graves' hyperthyroidism. This CDR3 reads CASSLGGARKDTEAFF. DNA for the CDR3: TGTGCCAGCAGTTTAGGAGGGGCGAGGAAGGACACTGAAGCTTTCTTT.